Following are 7 T cell receptor beta chains from one sample sequenced in a study of T cell repertoires in cytomegalovirus infection. Their recognized antigens are unknown. A single record per CDR3 protein comes from TCRdb applying MiXCR to the reads. The table includes about 900,000 distinct CDR3 sequences, roughly 30% detected once. This specimen was cultured CD8+ T cells from PBMCs, taken from culture after CMV antigen stimulation. These receptors all come from a human donor in good health (CMV status not recorded). Some clones in this sample may be carry-over from other donors' samples.

This clonotype was counted a few times. This chain connects TRBV6-6 to TRBJ2-2; D possibly matches TRBD1 or TRBD2 (5 bases each). Germline loops: CDR1 MNHNY, CDR2 SVGAGI (reference sequence). V lost 0 bases to trimming and J lost 3 bases, with 11 bases between them. This CDR3 has 16 amino acids. CDR3: CASSYSTGPYTGELFF. In nucleotides, the CDR3 is TGTGCCAGCAGTTACTCAACGGGGCCTTACACCGGGGAGCTGTTTTTT.

The V gene is TRBV29-1, the J gene TRBJ2-1, with 9 bases aligning to TRBD1. This CDR3 is 12 amino acids long. The J segment lost 5 bases and the V segment lost 8 bases, leaving 4 bases of the junction unmatched. CDR1 and CDR2 from the germline V gene are SQVTM and ANQGSEA. CDR3 protein: CSIDRGNNEQFF. The CDR3 nucleotides are TGCAGCATAGACAGGGGGAACAATGAGCAGTTCTTC.

The chain combines TRBV6-1 with TRBJ2-7; perhaps TRBD2 as D (5 bases). The CDR3 is 17 amino acids. Looked up from germline, CDR1 is MNHNS and CDR2 is SASEGT. Trimming pared 0 bases from V and 2 bases from J, leaving 17 bases between. This chain's CDR3 is CASSEALSALGTYEQYF. CDR3 in DNA: TGTGCCAGCAGTGAAGCGCTTAGCGCTCTGGGGACCTACGAGCAGTACTTC.

The chain is built from TRBV15 and TRBJ2-3; TRBD2 is a possible D gene (6 bases). V lost 5 bases and J 4 bases, leaving 7 bases between the germline ends. CDR1 and CDR2 (germline): LNHNV, YYDKDF (reference sequence). The length of the CDR3 is 12 residues. This CDR3 is CATSGDSDTQYF. CDR3 bases: TGTGCCACCAGCGGGGACTCAGATACGCAGTATTTT.

This clonotype was picked up a small number of times. This chain joins TRBV14 and TRBJ2-7; maybe TRBD2 (5 bases). The germline CDR1 and CDR2 sequences are SGHDN and FVKESK. Trimming removed 2 bases at V and 4 bases at J, with 6 bases between. The CDR3 runs to 12 residues. In nucleotides, the CDR3 is TGTGCCAGCAGCCAACCGGGGTACGAGCAGTACTTC. This codes for CASSQPGYEQYF.

For this clonotype: With a much larger clone just one base away, this may be a read error. The CDR3 protein is CASSYTGRDNEQFF. CDR3 DNA sequence: TGTGCCAGCAGTTACACAGGGAGGGACAATGAGCAGTTCTTC. The rearrangement uses TRBV6-6 and TRBJ2-1; possible D gene TRBD2, 7 bases. Germline V CDR1 and CDR2: MNHNY, SVGAGI (reference sequence). CDR3 length equals 14 residues. V was clipped by 2 bases and J by 5 bases, with 10 bases between them.

The genes are TRBV4-1 and TRBJ2-2; 10 bases fit TRBD1. The CDR3 is made up of 15 amino acids. Losses at the gene ends were 4 bases for V and 7 bases for J; bases not matched to a gene: 6. CDR1 is MGHRA and CDR2 is YSYEKL in the germline V gene. CDR3 in DNA: TGCGCCAGCAGCCTAGGGACAGGGGTGGTCGGGGAGCTGTTTTTT. Amino acid sequence: CASSLGTGVVGELFF.